This is a list of T cell receptor beta chains from one sample in a study of beta chain features in type 1 diabetes. TCRdb's table, derived via immunoSEQ multiplex PCR, lists solely in-frame clones and lacks some. This table holds fewer than 350,000 clones, roughly a fifth found once. Material for sequencing was naive CD4+ T cells from blood. The receptors were gathered from a woman aged 18-30 years in good health. CDR3s include the opening cysteine and the closing phenylalanine or tryptophan. D genes are given only for firm matches. Size tells how often a clone was seen (once, few, many) or the class of an expanded clone, and some rows leave it out.

d_call j_call clone_size v_call cdr3_nt cdr3_aa
. TRBJ2-1 . TRBV29-1 TGCAGCGTTGAAGATTGGGCGGGACGACGCAATGAGCAGTTCTTC CSVEDWAGRRNEQFF
. TRBJ2-5 few TRBV11-3 TGTGCCAGCAGGGCAGGGGCTGTTGAGACCCAGTACTTC CASRAGAVETQYF
. TRBJ2-1 few TRBV29-1 TGCAGCGTTGAAGGAGGACAGAGCTCCTACAATGAGCAGTTCTTC CSVEGGQSSYNEQFF
TRBD1 TRBJ1-1 few TRBV23-1 TGCGCCAGCAGTCCCCGGGAGACAGGGGGTCCTGAAGCTTTCTTT CASSPRETGGPEAFF
TRBD1 TRBJ2-3 few TRBV29-1 TGCAGCGGATCGGTCGGACAGGCAGATACGCAGTATTTT CSGSVGQADTQYF
. TRBJ2-1 few TRBV9 TGTGCCAGCAGCGGTTTGGGGGGAAGCTCCTACAATGAGCAGTTCTTC CASSGLGGSSYNEQFF
TRBD1 TRBJ1-2 . TRBV9 TGTGCCAGCAGCCGGACAGGGCACTATGGCTACACCTTC CASSRTGHYGYTF
. TRBJ2-6 few TRBV5-1 TGCGCCAGCAGCTCGACAGTATCTGGGGCCAACGTCCTGACTTTC CASSSTVSGANVLTF
. TRBJ2-1 few TRBV11-3 TGTGCCAGCAGTTATAGCGAGTACAATGAGCAGTTCTTC CASSYSEYNEQFF
TRBD1 TRBJ1-2 . TRBV29-1 TGCAGCGTCGGGACAGGGGGGATTAACTATGGCTACACCTTC CSVGTGGINYGYTF
TRBD1 TRBJ1-2 . TRBV5-1 TGCGCCAGCAGCTCGGACAGGGCAGACTATGGCTACACCTTC CASSSDRADYGYTF